The rows below give T cell receptor beta chains drawn from one sample of a study of cytomegalovirus exposure and HLA in healthy donors. Here immunoSEQ multiplex PCR was the method, and the copy in TCRdb shows in-frame clones only, minus some. The data hold some 200,000 clones, with around four fifths observed a single time. The sequencing input was PBMCs. The receptors were gathered from a woman aged 55-75 years in good health and CMV-seropositive. CDR3s include the opening cysteine and the closing phenylalanine or tryptophan. The D gene is left open where the match is weak. Where a row states a size, it is once, few, many or the class of an expanded clone; other rows omit it.

v_gene: TRBV11-2; abundance: -; j_gene: TRBJ1-2; len: 13; d_gene: -; CDR3aa: CASSLVSEGGYTF; CDR3nt: TGTGCCAGCAGCTTAGTTTCTGAGGGTGGCTACACCTTC
v_gene: TRBV27; abundance: few; j_gene: TRBJ2-1; len: 17; d_gene: TRBD2; CDR3aa: CASSSPTSGRARNEQFF; CDR3nt: TGTGCCAGCAGTTCTCCCACTAGCGGGAGGGCACGGAATGAGCAGTTCTTC
v_gene: TRBV11-2; abundance: few; j_gene: TRBJ2-7; len: 18; d_gene: TRBD1; CDR3aa: CASSPLSRDRRSTYEQYF; CDR3nt: TGTGCCAGCAGCCCCCTTTCCCGGGACAGGAGATCAACCTACGAGCAGTACTTC
v_gene: TRBV7-9; abundance: -; j_gene: TRBJ1-2; len: 14; d_gene: -; CDR3aa: CASSLGLDSPGYTF; CDR3nt: TGTGCCAGCAGCTTGGGGCTCGACAGTCCTGGCTACACCTTC
v_gene: TRBV18; abundance: -; j_gene: TRBJ2-3; len: 15; d_gene: TRBD1; CDR3aa: CASSSMTGELDTQYF; CDR3nt: TGTGCCAGCTCATCAATGACAGGGGAACTCGATACGCAGTATTTT
v_gene: TRBV5-1; abundance: -; j_gene: TRBJ1-2; len: 13; d_gene: -; CDR3aa: CASSLERISGYTF; CDR3nt: TGCGCCAGCAGCTTGGAACGGATTAGCGGCTACACCTTC
v_gene: TRBV30; abundance: -; j_gene: TRBJ2-1; len: 11; d_gene: -; CDR3aa: CAWSPGSEPFF; CDR3nt: TGTGCCTGGAGCCCGGGATCAGAACCCTTCTTC
v_gene: TRBV5-4; abundance: -; j_gene: TRBJ1-2; len: 15; d_gene: -; CDR3aa: CASSQYPGANYGYTF; CDR3nt: TGTGCCAGCAGCCAATATCCAGGGGCTAACTATGGCTACACCTTC
v_gene: TRBV27; abundance: -; j_gene: TRBJ2-7; len: 14; d_gene: -; CDR3aa: CASSDGRQGYEQYF; CDR3nt: TGTGCCAGCAGCGACGGACGGCAGGGCTACGAGCAGTACTTC
v_gene: TRBV7-2; abundance: -; j_gene: TRBJ1-6; len: 14; d_gene: -; CDR3aa: CASSPGGSNSPLHF; CDR3nt: TGTGCCAGCAGCCCTGGCGGGTCAAATTCACCCCTCCACTTT
v_gene: TRBV5-1; abundance: -; j_gene: TRBJ2-7; len: 13; d_gene: -; CDR3aa: CASSLVGADEQYF; CDR3nt: TGCGCCAGCAGCTTGGTGGGAGCGGACGAGCAGTACTTC
v_gene: TRBV23-1; abundance: -; j_gene: TRBJ1-1; len: 15; d_gene: -; CDR3aa: CASSQLRGAGTEAFF; CDR3nt: TGCGCCAGCAGTCAATTGCGGGGGGCAGGGACTGAAGCTTTCTTT
v_gene: TRBV2; abundance: -; j_gene: TRBJ1-6; len: 15; d_gene: TRBD1; CDR3aa: CASSVDRVGNSPLHF; CDR3nt: TGTGCCAGCAGTGTGGACAGGGTTGGTAATTCACCCCTCCACTTT
v_gene: TRBV7-2; abundance: -; j_gene: TRBJ1-1; len: 13; d_gene: -; CDR3aa: CASSFTQNTEAFF; CDR3nt: TGTGCCAGCAGCTTTACACAGAACACTGAAGCTTTCTTT
v_gene: TRBV6-1; abundance: -; j_gene: TRBJ1-1; len: 13; d_gene: -; CDR3aa: CASRGGGNTEAFF; CDR3nt: TGTGCCAGCCGGGGGGGCGGGAACACTGAAGCTTTCTTT
v_gene: TRBV4-2; abundance: -; j_gene: TRBJ1-2; len: 14; d_gene: -; CDR3aa: CASSQVLGAYGYTF; CDR3nt: TGTGCCAGCAGCCAAGTGCTGGGCGCCTATGGCTACACCTTC
v_gene: TRBV7-9; abundance: -; j_gene: TRBJ2-1; len: 17; d_gene: -; CDR3aa: CASSLGTASNSYNEQFF; CDR3nt: TGTGCCAGCAGCTTAGGGACAGCTTCTAACTCCTACAATGAGCAGTTCTTC
v_gene: TRBV5-1; abundance: -; j_gene: TRBJ2-5; len: 15; d_gene: TRBD2; CDR3aa: CASSLVGLAAETQYF; CDR3nt: TGCGCCAGCAGCTTGGTAGGACTAGCGGCAGAGACCCAGTACTTC
v_gene: TRBV10-3; abundance: -; j_gene: TRBJ1-1; len: 15; d_gene: TRBD1; CDR3aa: CAISPSDRGGTEAFF; CDR3nt: TGTGCCATCAGCCCCTCCGACAGGGGGGGAACTGAAGCTTTCTTT
v_gene: TRBV19; abundance: -; j_gene: TRBJ2-7; len: 14; d_gene: TRBD2; CDR3aa: CASSRLAGAYEQYF; CDR3nt: TGTGCCAGTAGCCGACTAGCGGGTGCCTACGAGCAGTACTTC
v_gene: TRBV5-4; abundance: once; j_gene: TRBJ2-3; len: 16; d_gene: -; CDR3aa: CASSPPGGLGSDTQYF; CDR3nt: TGTGCCAGCAGCCCACCAGGAGGGTTGGGGTCAGATACGCAGTATTTT
v_gene: TRBV2; abundance: once; j_gene: TRBJ1-3; len: 15; d_gene: TRBD1; CDR3aa: CASSSTGGFGNTIYF; CDR3nt: TGTGCCAGCAGTTCGACAGGGGGCTTTGGAAACACCATATATTTT
v_gene: TRBV30; abundance: -; j_gene: TRBJ2-3; len: 13; d_gene: -; CDR3aa: CAWSDPGHYTQYF; CDR3nt: TGTGCCTGGAGTGACCCTGGACACTATACGCAGTATTTT
v_gene: TRBV9; abundance: -; j_gene: TRBJ2-7; len: 15; d_gene: TRBD1; CDR3aa: CASSLRDSVSYEQYF; CDR3nt: TGTGCCAGCAGCTTAAGGGACAGCGTTTCCTACGAGCAGTACTTC
v_gene: TRBV9; abundance: few; j_gene: TRBJ1-6; len: 15; d_gene: -; CDR3aa: CASSVEGQGDSPLHF; CDR3nt: TGTGCCAGCAGCGTAGAGGGGCAGGGTGATTCACCCCTCCACTTT
v_gene: TRBV6-5; abundance: -; j_gene: TRBJ1-2; len: 15; d_gene: TRBD1; CDR3aa: CASTSPGQGLYGYTF; CDR3nt: TGTGCCAGCACCTCACCGGGACAGGGTTTATATGGCTACACCTTC
v_gene: TRBV7-3; abundance: -; j_gene: TRBJ2-3; len: 15; d_gene: TRBD2; CDR3aa: CASSSLAGRTDTQYF; CDR3nt: TGTGCCAGCAGCTCCCTAGCGGGGCGCACAGATACGCAGTATTTT
v_gene: TRBV23-1; abundance: -; j_gene: TRBJ1-5; len: 15; d_gene: TRBD1; CDR3aa: CASSLEDRGYQPQHF; CDR3nt: TGCGCCAGCAGTCTCGAGGACAGGGGCTATCAGCCCCAGCATTTT
v_gene: TRBV7-2; abundance: -; j_gene: TRBJ2-6; len: 16; d_gene: -; CDR3aa: CASSSSGSSGANVLTF; CDR3nt: TGTGCCAGCAGCTCCTCGGGGAGCTCTGGGGCCAACGTCCTGACTTTC
v_gene: TRBV6-1; abundance: -; j_gene: TRBJ1-2; len: 14; d_gene: -; CDR3aa: CASSATVNSYGYTF; CDR3nt: TGTGCCAGCAGTGCGACAGTCAATTCCTATGGCTACACCTTC
v_gene: TRBV6-5; abundance: -; j_gene: TRBJ1-6; len: 16; d_gene: -; CDR3aa: CASSYSITPGISPLHF; CDR3nt: TGTGCCAGCAGTTACTCGATAACACCAGGGATTTCACCCCTCCACTTT
v_gene: TRBV10-1; abundance: -; j_gene: TRBJ1-1; len: 14; d_gene: TRBD1; CDR3aa: CASSQTGVRTEAFF; CDR3nt: TGCGCCAGCAGTCAGACAGGGGTAAGGACTGAAGCTTTCTTT
v_gene: TRBV15; abundance: -; j_gene: TRBJ1-1; len: 14; d_gene: TRBD1; CDR3aa: CATSDGQGHTEAFF; CDR3nt: TGTGCCACCAGCGACGGACAGGGACACACTGAAGCTTTCTTT
v_gene: TRBV5-1; abundance: -; j_gene: TRBJ1-1; len: 14; d_gene: -; CDR3aa: CASAQRGSNTEAFF; CDR3nt: TGCGCCAGCGCCCAACGAGGATCCAACACTGAAGCTTTCTTT
v_gene: TRBV5-4; abundance: -; j_gene: TRBJ2-4; len: 16; d_gene: -; CDR3aa: CASSSGGPHSKNIQYF; CDR3nt: TGTGCCAGCAGCTCCGGGGGGCCCCACTCCAAAAACATTCAGTACTTC
v_gene: TRBV9; abundance: -; j_gene: TRBJ1-2; len: 15; d_gene: TRBD1; CDR3aa: CASSPRQGSPYGYTF; CDR3nt: TGTGCCAGCAGCCCCAGACAGGGCTCCCCGTATGGCTACACCTTC
v_gene: TRBV4-3; abundance: -; j_gene: TRBJ2-7; len: 15; d_gene: -; CDR3aa: CASSHDTTGYREQYF; CDR3nt: TGCGCCAGCAGCCACGATACGACAGGTTATCGCGAGCAGTACTTC
v_gene: TRBV7-2; abundance: -; j_gene: TRBJ2-3; len: 15; d_gene: TRBD2; CDR3aa: CASSYSGGYQDTQYF; CDR3nt: TGTGCCAGCAGCTATAGCGGGGGGTACCAAGATACGCAGTATTTT
v_gene: TRBV7-8; abundance: -; j_gene: TRBJ1-4; len: 18; d_gene: -; CDR3aa: CASSLDLGGYSTNEKLFF; CDR3nt: TGTGCCAGCAGCTTGGATCTTGGGGGCTACTCAACTAATGAAAAACTGTTTTTT
v_gene: TRBV5-4; abundance: -; j_gene: TRBJ2-5; len: 14; d_gene: TRBD2; CDR3aa: CASSREGAGETQYF; CDR3nt: TGTGCCAGCAGCCGCGAGGGAGCGGGGGAGACCCAGTACTTC
v_gene: TRBV10-2; abundance: -; j_gene: TRBJ2-7; len: 13; d_gene: -; CDR3aa: CASSEPQGYEQYF; CDR3nt: TGCGCCAGCAGTGAGCCGCAGGGTTACGAGCAGTACTTC
v_gene: TRBV19; abundance: -; j_gene: TRBJ1-2; len: 12; d_gene: TRBD1; CDR3aa: CASSVRGEGYTF; CDR3nt: TGTGCCAGTAGTGTCAGGGGGGAAGGCTACACCTTC
v_gene: TRBV10-2; abundance: few; j_gene: TRBJ1-1; len: 16; d_gene: TRBD1; CDR3aa: CASSEGDSLMNTEAFF; CDR3nt: TGCGCCAGCAGTGAGGGGGACAGCCTAATGAACACTGAAGCTTTCTTT
v_gene: TRBV2; abundance: -; j_gene: TRBJ1-1; len: 12; d_gene: -; CDR3aa: CASSDSFLEAFF; CDR3nt: TGTGCCAGCAGTGATTCGTTCCTTGAAGCTTTCTTT
v_gene: TRBV7-9; abundance: -; j_gene: TRBJ2-7; len: 13; d_gene: TRBD1; CDR3aa: CASRRTGAYEQYF; CDR3nt: TGTGCCAGCAGACGGACAGGGGCCTACGAGCAGTACTTC
v_gene: TRBV28; abundance: few; j_gene: TRBJ2-7; len: 15; d_gene: -; CDR3aa: CASSPGGGSSYEQYF; CDR3nt: TGTGCCAGCAGTCCAGGGGGCGGGAGCTCCTACGAGCAGTACTTC
v_gene: TRBV30; abundance: -; j_gene: TRBJ2-5; len: 14; d_gene: -; CDR3aa: CAWSEGHGEETQYF; CDR3nt: TGTGCCTGGAGTGAAGGGCACGGGGAAGAGACCCAGTACTTC
v_gene: TRBV7-9; abundance: -; j_gene: TRBJ1-5; len: 19; d_gene: TRBD1; CDR3aa: CASSSFWDRATGGNQPQHF; CDR3nt: TGTGCCAGCAGCTCCTTTTGGGACAGGGCGACTGGGGGCAATCAGCCCCAGCATTTT
v_gene: TRBV6-5; abundance: -; j_gene: TRBJ2-7; len: 15; d_gene: TRBD2; CDR3aa: CASRLAGGSSYEQYF; CDR3nt: TGTGCCAGCAGGCTTGCCGGCGGGAGCTCCTACGAGCAGTACTTC
v_gene: TRBV29-1; abundance: few; j_gene: TRBJ1-1; len: 13; d_gene: TRBD1; CDR3aa: CSPDRGGVEEAFF; CDR3nt: TGCAGCCCGGACAGGGGAGGGGTTGAGGAAGCTTTCTTT
v_gene: TRBV29-1; abundance: -; j_gene: TRBJ1-5; len: 14; d_gene: -; CDR3aa: CSVPSGSGNQPQHF; CDR3nt: TGCAGCGTCCCCTCTGGAAGCGGCAATCAGCCCCAGCATTTT
v_gene: TRBV5-5; abundance: -; j_gene: TRBJ2-7; len: 14; d_gene: TRBD1; CDR3aa: CASSLQGWSNEQYF; CDR3nt: TGTGCCAGCAGCTTACAGGGGTGGTCTAACGAGCAGTACTTC
v_gene: TRBV5-1; abundance: -; j_gene: TRBJ2-3; len: 16; d_gene: TRBD2; CDR3aa: CASSQRLAASTDTQYF; CDR3nt: TGCGCCAGCAGCCAAAGACTAGCAGCTAGCACAGATACGCAGTATTTT
v_gene: TRBV6-1; abundance: once; j_gene: TRBJ2-2; len: 15; d_gene: TRBD1; CDR3aa: CATLLQTGGSGELFF; CDR3nt: TGTGCCACCCTACTCCAGACAGGGGGCAGCGGGGAGCTGTTTTTT
v_gene: TRBV5-1; abundance: -; j_gene: TRBJ2-5; len: 17; d_gene: TRBD2; CDR3aa: CASSLGTSGRAEETQYF; CDR3nt: TGCGCCAGCAGCTTGGGGACTAGCGGGAGGGCCGAGGAGACCCAGTACTTC
v_gene: TRBV7-9; abundance: -; j_gene: TRBJ2-7; len: 13; d_gene: TRBD2; CDR3aa: CASSRTLAVEQYF; CDR3nt: TGTGCCAGCAGCCGCACACTAGCGGTGGAGCAGTACTTC
v_gene: TRBV28; abundance: -; j_gene: TRBJ1-1; len: 14; d_gene: -; CDR3aa: CASSPPQMNTEAFF; CDR3nt: TGTGCCAGCAGCCCGCCCCAGATGAACACTGAAGCTTTCTTT
v_gene: TRBV30; abundance: -; j_gene: TRBJ2-3; len: 13; d_gene: TRBD1; CDR3aa: CAWGQVITDTQYF; CDR3nt: TGTGCCTGGGGACAGGTAATCACAGATACGCAGTATTTT
v_gene: TRBV11-1; abundance: -; j_gene: TRBJ1-3; len: 16; d_gene: -; CDR3aa: CASSLPTHLSGNTIYF; CDR3nt: TGTGCCAGCAGCTTACCCACACACCTCTCTGGAAACACCATATATTTT